The rows below give T cell receptor beta chains drawn from one sample of a study of blood T cell repertoires in COVID-19. TCRdb keeps only in-frame clones here, not all; method: immunoSEQ multiplex PCR. Of some 120,000 clones detected, approximately 70% appear once; the ten largest clones hold 0.65% to 0.95%. The sample consisted of peripheral blood. Every receptor here comes from a human donor with acute or convalescent COVID-19. The donor label of this sample is uncertain. Each CDR3 is given with its conserved first and last residue. A D gene is named only where the DNA matches it firmly. Size is omitted from some rows. Given values are once, few, many or a class for expanded clones.

TRBD2	few	TRBV7-6	TRBJ2-3	TGTGCCAGCAGCTTAGCGCGCTCTAGCGGGGGGGCTATTAGCACAGATACGCAGTATTTT	CASSLARSSGGAISTDTQYF
TRBD1	.	TRBV27	TRBJ1-2	TGTGCCAGCAGTTGGGGACAGCCGGATAACTATGGCTACACCTTC	CASSWGQPDNYGYTF
TRBD1	once	TRBV18	TRBJ1-1	TGTGCCAGCTCACTTCGCACAGGGGGGAGTACTGAAGCTTTCTTT	CASSLRTGGSTEAFF
TRBD2	.	TRBV4-1	TRBJ2-1	TGCGCCAGCAGCCAAGCTCTACTAGCGGGCTCCTACAATGAGCAGTTCTTC	CASSQALLAGSYNEQFF
TRBD2	.	TRBV19	TRBJ2-1	TGTGCCAGTAGTGGGAGCGGGGGATACAATGAGCAGTTCTTC	CASSGSGGYNEQFF
TRBD1	once	TRBV5-1	TRBJ2-1	TGCGCCAGCAGCTTGTTCTCTCTCAGGGGGTCGGGGAATGAGCAGTTCTTC	CASSLFSLRGSGNEQFF
.	.	TRBV14	TRBJ2-1	TGTGCCAGCAGCCAAGATTCGGATGAGCAGTTCTTC	CASSQDSDEQFF
.	.	TRBV5-4	TRBJ2-2	TGTGCCAGCAGCTTGACGGAGGGCGGGGAGCTGTTTTTT	CASSLTEGGELFF
.	.	TRBV6-6	TRBJ1-6	TGTGCCAGCAGCCGAGGACAGTCCTTGAGCTCCTATAATTCACCCCTCCACTTT	CASSRGQSLSSYNSPLHF
.	.	TRBV19	TRBJ1-5	TGTGCCAGTAGAGACAGGATAAGCAATCAGCCCCAGCATTTT	CASRDRISNQPQHF
TRBD2	.	TRBV9	TRBJ2-1	TGTGCCAGCAGTCATAGCGGGGGGTACAATGAGCAGTTCTTC	CASSHSGGYNEQFF
TRBD1	.	TRBV18	TRBJ1-2	TGTGCCAGCTCAGAGCTCGGACAGGGCAAGAATGGCTACACCTTC	CASSELGQGKNGYTF
.	many	TRBV30	TRBJ1-3	TGTGCCTGGAAATCAGGTGGGGGGGCTTCGTCTGGAAACACCATATATTTT	CAWKSGGGASSGNTIYF
TRBD2	.	TRBV9	TRBJ2-5	TGTGCCAGCAGCGCTATAGCGGGGGGTCCCCAAGAGACCCAGTACTTC	CASSAIAGGPQETQYF
TRBD1	.	TRBV29-1	TRBJ1-2	TGCAGCGTTGAAAGTTTAAACCGGGACAGTCTCTATGGCTACACCTTC	CSVESLNRDSLYGYTF
.	.	TRBV30	TRBJ2-2	TGTGCCTGGAGTGTGGGGGACACGAACACCGGGGAGCTGTTTTTT	CAWSVGDTNTGELFF
.	.	TRBV18	TRBJ1-4	TGTGCCAGCTCACCGCTCCCGGTGTTGGCTAATGAAAAACTGTTTTTT	CASSPLPVLANEKLFF
.	.	TRBV7-8	TRBJ1-1	TGTGCCAGCAGACAACAGGGAAACACTGAAGCTTTCTTT	CASRQQGNTEAFF
.	.	TRBV30	TRBJ1-3	TGTGCCTGGAGCGGGGGAATAAGAAACACCATATATTTT	CAWSGGIRNTIYF
.	.	TRBV29-1	TRBJ1-1	TGCAGCGCCGGCAGCGCTGAAGCTTTCTTT	CSAGSAEAFF
TRBD1	.	TRBV7-9	TRBJ1-4	TGTGCCAGCAGCCCCGGGACAGGGATTGAAAAACTGTTTTTT	CASSPGTGIEKLFF
.	.	TRBV7-2	TRBJ1-3	TGTGCCAGCAGCTTGCGACAGGATTCCTCTGGAAACACCATATATTTT	CASSLRQDSSGNTIYF